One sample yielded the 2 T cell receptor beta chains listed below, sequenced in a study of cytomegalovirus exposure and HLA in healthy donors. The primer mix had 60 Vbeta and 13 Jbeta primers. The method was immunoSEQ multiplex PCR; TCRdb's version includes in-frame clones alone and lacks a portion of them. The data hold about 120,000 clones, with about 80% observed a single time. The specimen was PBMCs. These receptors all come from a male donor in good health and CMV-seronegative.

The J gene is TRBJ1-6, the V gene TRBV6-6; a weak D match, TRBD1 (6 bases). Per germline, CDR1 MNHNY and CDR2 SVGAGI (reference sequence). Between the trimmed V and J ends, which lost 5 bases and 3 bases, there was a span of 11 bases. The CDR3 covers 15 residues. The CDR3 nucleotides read TGTGCCAGCAGTATAAAGACAGGCTATAATTCACCCCTCCACTTT. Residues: CASSIKTGYNSPLHF.

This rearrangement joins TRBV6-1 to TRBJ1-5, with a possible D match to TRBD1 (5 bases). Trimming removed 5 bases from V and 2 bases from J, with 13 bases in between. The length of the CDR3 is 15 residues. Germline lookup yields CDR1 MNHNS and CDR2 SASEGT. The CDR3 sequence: CASSWGRGGNQPQHF. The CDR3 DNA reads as TGTGCCAGCAGTTGGGGGAGGGGTGGCAATCAGCCCCAGCATTTT.